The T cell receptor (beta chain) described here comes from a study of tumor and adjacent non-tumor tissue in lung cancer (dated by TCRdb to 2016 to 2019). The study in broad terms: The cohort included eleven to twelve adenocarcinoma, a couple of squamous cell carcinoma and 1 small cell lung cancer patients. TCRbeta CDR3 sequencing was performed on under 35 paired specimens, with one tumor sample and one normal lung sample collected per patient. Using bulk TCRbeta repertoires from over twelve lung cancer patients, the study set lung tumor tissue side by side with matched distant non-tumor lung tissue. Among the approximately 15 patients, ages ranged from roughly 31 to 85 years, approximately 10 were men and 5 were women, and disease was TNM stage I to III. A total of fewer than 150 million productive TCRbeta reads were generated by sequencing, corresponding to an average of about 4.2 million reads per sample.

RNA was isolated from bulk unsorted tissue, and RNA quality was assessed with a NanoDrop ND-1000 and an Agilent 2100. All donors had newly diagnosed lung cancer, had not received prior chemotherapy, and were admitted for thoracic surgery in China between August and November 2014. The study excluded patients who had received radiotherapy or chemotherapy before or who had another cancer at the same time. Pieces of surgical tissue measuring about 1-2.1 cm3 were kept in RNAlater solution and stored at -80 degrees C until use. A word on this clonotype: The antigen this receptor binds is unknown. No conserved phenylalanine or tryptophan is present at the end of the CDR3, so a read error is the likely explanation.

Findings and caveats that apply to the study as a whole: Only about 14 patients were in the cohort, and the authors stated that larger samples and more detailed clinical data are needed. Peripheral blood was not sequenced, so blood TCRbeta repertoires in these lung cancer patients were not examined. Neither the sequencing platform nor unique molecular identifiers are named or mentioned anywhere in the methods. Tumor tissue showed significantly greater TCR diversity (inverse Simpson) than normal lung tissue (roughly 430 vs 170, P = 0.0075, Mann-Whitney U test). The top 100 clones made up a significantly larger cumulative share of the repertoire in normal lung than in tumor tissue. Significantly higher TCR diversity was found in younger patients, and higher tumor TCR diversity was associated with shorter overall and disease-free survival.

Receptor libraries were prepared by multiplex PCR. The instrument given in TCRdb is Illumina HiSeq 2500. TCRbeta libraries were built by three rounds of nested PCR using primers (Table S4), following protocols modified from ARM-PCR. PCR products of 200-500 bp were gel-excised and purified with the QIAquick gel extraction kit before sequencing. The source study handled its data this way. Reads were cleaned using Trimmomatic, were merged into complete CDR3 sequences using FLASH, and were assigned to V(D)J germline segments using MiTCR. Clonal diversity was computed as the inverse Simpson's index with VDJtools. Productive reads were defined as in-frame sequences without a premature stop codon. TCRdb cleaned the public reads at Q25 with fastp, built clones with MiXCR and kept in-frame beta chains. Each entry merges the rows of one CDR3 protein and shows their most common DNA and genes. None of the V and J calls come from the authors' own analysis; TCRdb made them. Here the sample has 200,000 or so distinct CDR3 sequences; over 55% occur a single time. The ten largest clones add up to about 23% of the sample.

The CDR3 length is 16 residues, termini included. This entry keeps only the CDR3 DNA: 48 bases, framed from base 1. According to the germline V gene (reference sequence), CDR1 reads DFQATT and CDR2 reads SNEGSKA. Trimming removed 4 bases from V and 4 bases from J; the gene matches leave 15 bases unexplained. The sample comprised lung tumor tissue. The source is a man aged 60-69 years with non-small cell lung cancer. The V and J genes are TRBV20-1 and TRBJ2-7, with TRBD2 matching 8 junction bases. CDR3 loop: CSATGGSGVGFYEQYL. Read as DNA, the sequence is TGCAGTGCTACAGGAGGTAGCGGGGTCGGTTTTTACGAGCAGTACTTA.